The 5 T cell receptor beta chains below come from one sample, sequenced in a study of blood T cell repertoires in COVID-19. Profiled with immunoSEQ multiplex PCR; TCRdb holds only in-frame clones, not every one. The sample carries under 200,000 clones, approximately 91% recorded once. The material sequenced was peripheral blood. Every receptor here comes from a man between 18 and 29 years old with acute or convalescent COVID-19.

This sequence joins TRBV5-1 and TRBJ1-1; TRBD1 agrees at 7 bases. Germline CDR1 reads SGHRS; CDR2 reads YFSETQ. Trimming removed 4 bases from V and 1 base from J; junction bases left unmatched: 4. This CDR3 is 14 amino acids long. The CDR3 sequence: CASSIRDRNTEAFF. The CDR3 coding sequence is TGCGCCAGCAGCATCCGGGACAGGAACACTGAAGCTTTCTTT.

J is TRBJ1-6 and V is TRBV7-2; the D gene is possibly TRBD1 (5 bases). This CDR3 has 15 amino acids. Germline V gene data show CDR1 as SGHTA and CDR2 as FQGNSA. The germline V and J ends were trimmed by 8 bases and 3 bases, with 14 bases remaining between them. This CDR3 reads CASRKQGFYNSPLHF. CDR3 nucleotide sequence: TGTGCCAGCCGCAAGCAGGGCTTCTATAATTCACCCCTCCACTTT.

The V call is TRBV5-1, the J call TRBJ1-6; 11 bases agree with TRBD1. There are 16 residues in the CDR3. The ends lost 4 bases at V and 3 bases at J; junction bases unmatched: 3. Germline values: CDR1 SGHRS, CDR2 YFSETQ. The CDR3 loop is CASSQGQGDYNSPLHF. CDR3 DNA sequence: TGCGCCAGCAGCCAGGGACAGGGGGACTATAATTCACCCCTCCACTTT.

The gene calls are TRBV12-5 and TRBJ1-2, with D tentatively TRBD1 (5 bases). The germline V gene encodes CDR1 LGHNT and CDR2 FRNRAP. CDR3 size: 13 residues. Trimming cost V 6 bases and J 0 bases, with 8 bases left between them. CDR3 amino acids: CASGRQPNYGYTF. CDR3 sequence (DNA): TGTGCTAGTGGGAGACAGCCTAACTATGGCTACACCTTC.

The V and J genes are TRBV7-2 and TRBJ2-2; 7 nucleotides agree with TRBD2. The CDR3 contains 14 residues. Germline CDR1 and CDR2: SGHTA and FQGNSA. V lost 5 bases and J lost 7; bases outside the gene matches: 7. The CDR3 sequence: CASSPRDYSGELFF. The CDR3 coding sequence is TGTGCCAGCAGCCCCCGGGACTACAGCGGGGAGCTGTTTTTT. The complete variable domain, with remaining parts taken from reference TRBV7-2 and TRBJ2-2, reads GAGVSQSPSNKVTEKGKDVELRCDPISGHTALYWYRQSLGQGLEFLIYFQGNSAPDKSGLPSDRFSAERTGGSVSTLTIQRTQQEDSAVYLCASSPRDYSGELFFGEGSRLTVL.